This entry lists 11 T cell receptor beta chains sequenced from one sample in a study of siplizumab effects on memory and regulatory T cells. Cells from the mixed lymphocyte reaction underwent coculture for roughly six days at 37 degrees C. TCRdb's copy holds only in-frame clones and misses some; the assay was immunoSEQ multiplex PCR. The sample contains 3,000 to 3,500 clones, about half of which appear only once. These receptors have no identified antigens. The sample consisted of CFSE-low (dividing) CD4+ T cells sorted from an allogeneic mixed lymphocyte reaction. The receptors here all came from a human donor in good health; the cells came from an allogeneic mixed lymphocyte reaction.

This clone was counted between two and nine times. The genes are TRBV6-5 and TRBJ1-2, with D uncertain. The CDR3 is 13 amino acids. The germline CDR1 and CDR2 sequences are MNHEY and SVGAGI. V was trimmed by 0 bases and J by 6 bases, leaving 8 bases between them. Written as DNA, the CDR3 is TGTGCCAGCAGTTACTCGAGTGACCATGGCTACACCTTC. This gives the protein CASSYSSDHGYTF.

This clone was found a few times. The CDR3 DNA follows: TGTGCCAGCAGCTTGGCGGCTAATCTCGAGCAGTACTTC. It translates to CASSLAANLEQYF. The rearrangement uses TRBV5-4 and TRBJ2-7; D uncertain. Trimming shortened V by 0 bases and J by 6 bases, and 10 bases separated the two germline ends. The CDR3 loop spans 13 amino acids. Germline V gene sequence: CDR1 SGHNT, CDR2 YYREEE (reference sequence).

The rearrangement links TRBV6-6 to TRBJ2-3; possibly TRBD2 for D (5 bases). V lost 6 bases to trimming and J lost 5 bases, with 9 bases between them. CDR1 and CDR2 from the germline V gene are MNHNY and SVGAGI (reference sequence). This CDR3 has 12 amino acids. This CDR3 is CASSQREDTQYF. The CDR3 DNA sequence: TGTGCCAGCAGCCAACGGGAAGATACGCAGTATTTT.

The genes are TRBV28 and TRBJ2-5, with 8 positions matching TRBD2. The germline CDR1 and CDR2 sequences are MDHEN and SYDVKM. There are 15 residues in the CDR3. With 4 bases clipped from V and 4 bases from J, the junction kept 8 bases outside the gene matches. CDR3 DNA: TGTGCCAGCAGTTCGCTCCGGGGGGGTGCAGAGACCCAGTACTTC. Translated, it gives CASSSLRGGAETQYF.

The chain carries TRBV18 and TRBJ2-3; 12 nucleotides line up with TRBD2. There are 15 residues in the CDR3. The germline V gene encodes CDR1 KGHSH and CDR2 LQKENI. V shed 6 bases, J shed 5 bases, and the junction held 6 bases outside the gene matches. As DNA, the CDR3 is TGTGCCAGCTCCCGCCTAGCGGGGGGGATAGATACGCAGTATTTT. This sequence encodes CASSRLAGGIDTQYF. The full variable domain, with the rest looked up from reference TRBV18 and TRBJ2-3, is NAGVMQNPRHLVRRRGQEARLRCSPMKGHSHVYWYRQLPEEGLKFMVYLQKENIIDESGMPKERFSAEFPKEGPSILRIQQVVRGDSAAYFCASSRLAGGIDTQYFGPGTRLTVL.

V and J are TRBV5-1 and TRBJ2-5, with 9 bases that match TRBD2. The junction had 1 base not matched to a gene; V was cut back by 1 base and J by 3 bases. Per the germline V gene, CDR1 is SGHRS and CDR2 is YFSETQ. This CDR3 comprises 14 residues. CDR3 region: CASSLSSGEETQYF. Here the CDR3 DNA reads TGCGCCAGCAGCTTGTCTAGCGGGGAAGAGACCCAGTACTTC.

This clone was seen a few times. V and J are TRBV13 and TRBJ1-3; 8 bases line up with TRBD1. The V gene end was trimmed by 4 bases and the J gene end by 0 bases; junction bases not matched to a gene: 5. The CDR3 runs to 16 residues. Looked up from germline, CDR1 is PRHDT and CDR2 is FYEKMQ (reference sequence). The CDR3 loop reads CASSYKGTGSGNTIYF. The CDR3 coding sequence is TGTGCCAGCAGCTACAAAGGGACAGGCTCTGGAAACACCATATATTTT.

The gene calls are TRBV5-4 and TRBJ2-1, with 12 bases identical to TRBD1. After removal of 0 bases from V and 4 bases from J, the junction contained 5 bases not matched to a gene. CDR3 length equals 17 residues. Germline V CDR1 and CDR2: SGHNT, YYREEE (reference sequence). Here the CDR3 DNA reads TGTGCCAGCAGCTTGGCCGGGACAGGGGGCAGTTACAATGAGCAGTTCTTC. This translates into CASSLAGTGGSYNEQFF. Supplemented by reference TRBV5-4 and TRBJ2-1, the full variable domain reads ETGVTQSPTHLIKTRGQQVTLRCSSQSGHNTVSWYQQALGQGPQFIFQYYREEENGRGNFPPRFSGLQFPNYSSELNVNALELDDSALYLCASSLAGTGGSYNEQFFGPGTRLTVL.

CDR3 nucleotide sequence: TGTGCCAGCTCCTCCCTAGGGGGCCAGCAGTACTTC. This translates into CASSSLGGQQYF. The chain carries TRBV18 and TRBJ2-7, with 7 bases lining up with TRBD1. This CDR3 contains 12 residues. V trimming: 6 bases; J trimming: 8 bases; junction bases outside the gene matches: 7. Germline-derived CDR1 and CDR2 are KGHSH and LQKENI.

For this clone: A read error may produce the germline difference seen at one junction end. The chain combines TRBV18 with TRBJ1-5, with a weak D call TRBD1 (5 bases). The CDR3 is 13 amino acids. Germline CDR1 is KGHSH and CDR2 is LQKENI. The CDR3 DNA is TGTGCCAGCTCGCCACTCAGGGACCAGCCCCAGCATTTT. It specifies CASSPLRDQPQHF.

V and J are TRBV5-1 and TRBJ1-6, with 7 bases identical to TRBD1. The CDR3 has 15 residues. The germline V gene has CDR1 SGHRS and CDR2 YFSETQ. The V and J ends lost 0 bases and 9 bases, in that order; junction bases with no gene match: 6. Here the CDR3 DNA reads TGCGCCAGCAGCTTGGAAACAGGGGAAGGTTCACCCCTCCACTTT. It yields the protein CASSLETGEGSPLHF.